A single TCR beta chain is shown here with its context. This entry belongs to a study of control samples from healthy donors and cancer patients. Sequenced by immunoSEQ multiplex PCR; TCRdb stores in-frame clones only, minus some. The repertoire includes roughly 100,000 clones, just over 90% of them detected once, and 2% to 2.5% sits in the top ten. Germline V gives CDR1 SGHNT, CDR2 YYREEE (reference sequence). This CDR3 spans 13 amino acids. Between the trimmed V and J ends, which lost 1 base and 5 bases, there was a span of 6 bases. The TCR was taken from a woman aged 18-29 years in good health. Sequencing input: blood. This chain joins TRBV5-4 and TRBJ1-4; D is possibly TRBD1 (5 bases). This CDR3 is CASSLWDNEKLFF. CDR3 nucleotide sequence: TGTGCCAGCAGCTTGTGGGACAATGAAAAACTGTTTTTT.